This T cell receptor beta chain appears in the sequencing data of a study of radiation and T cells in renal cell carcinoma. Noted time point: blood 4 weeks post-SBRT, at nephrectomy. Treatment described: 15 Gy SBRT to primary tumor, nephrectomy 4 weeks later. The J segment lost 2 bases and the V segment lost 5 bases, leaving 7 bases of the junction unmatched. The CDR3 runs 15 residues. Germline V gives CDR1 MNHEY, CDR2 SVGAGI. Data came from immunoSEQ multiplex PCR; TCRdb stores just in-frame clones and leaves some out. The top ten hold about 11% of the sample, which has around 180,000 clones, 88% seen once.

The sequences come from blood, collected from a patient whose treatment included radiotherapy and nephrectomy. The TCR sequence derives from a woman aged 45-59 years with renal cell carcinoma. V usage is TRBV6-5 and J usage is TRBJ2-5; 8 bases align to TRBD1. The CDR3 reads CASSPRTGSQETQYF. The CDR3 DNA follows: TGTGCCAGCAGTCCCAGGACAGGGAGTCAAGAGACCCAGTACTTC.